The present entry profiles one TCR beta chain with its context. Its specificity is unknown. Germline lookup yields CDR1 SNHLY and CDR2 FYNNEI. Trimming cost V 7 bases and J 1 base, with 10 bases left between them. CDR3 length: 13 residues. TCRdb's copy holds only in-frame clones and misses some; the assay was immunoSEQ multiplex PCR. The sample yields 41,000 or so clones, 70% to 90% seen once. This sample was included in a study of PD-L1 blockade in urothelial cancer. General study points: Durable benefit accompanied greater 3-week expansion of tumor-associated blood clones. Improved survival was predicted by pretreatment blood TCR clonality below the median.

The time point is: peripheral blood 6 weeks after treatment start. The chain is built from TRBV2 and TRBJ1-1; D unresolved. The receptor's source is a man aged 65-85 years with urothelial cancer. The input for sequencing was PBMCs, taken around atezolizumab (anti-PD-L1) treatment. The CDR3 spells CASKRDSNTEAFF. In nucleotides, the CDR3 is TGTGCCAGCAAGAGAGACTCGAACACTGAAGCTTTCTTT.